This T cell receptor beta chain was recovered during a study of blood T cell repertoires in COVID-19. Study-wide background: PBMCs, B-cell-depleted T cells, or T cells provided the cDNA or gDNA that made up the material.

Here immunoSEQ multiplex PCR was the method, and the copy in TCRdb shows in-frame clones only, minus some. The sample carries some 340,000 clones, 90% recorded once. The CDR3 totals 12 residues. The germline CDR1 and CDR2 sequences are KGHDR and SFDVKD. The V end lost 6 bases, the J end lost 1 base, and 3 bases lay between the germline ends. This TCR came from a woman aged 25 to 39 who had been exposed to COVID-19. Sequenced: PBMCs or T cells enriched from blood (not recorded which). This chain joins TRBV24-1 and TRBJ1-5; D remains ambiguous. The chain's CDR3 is CATSLSNQPQHF. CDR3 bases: TGTGCCACCAGTCTAAGCAATCAGCCCCAGCATTTT.